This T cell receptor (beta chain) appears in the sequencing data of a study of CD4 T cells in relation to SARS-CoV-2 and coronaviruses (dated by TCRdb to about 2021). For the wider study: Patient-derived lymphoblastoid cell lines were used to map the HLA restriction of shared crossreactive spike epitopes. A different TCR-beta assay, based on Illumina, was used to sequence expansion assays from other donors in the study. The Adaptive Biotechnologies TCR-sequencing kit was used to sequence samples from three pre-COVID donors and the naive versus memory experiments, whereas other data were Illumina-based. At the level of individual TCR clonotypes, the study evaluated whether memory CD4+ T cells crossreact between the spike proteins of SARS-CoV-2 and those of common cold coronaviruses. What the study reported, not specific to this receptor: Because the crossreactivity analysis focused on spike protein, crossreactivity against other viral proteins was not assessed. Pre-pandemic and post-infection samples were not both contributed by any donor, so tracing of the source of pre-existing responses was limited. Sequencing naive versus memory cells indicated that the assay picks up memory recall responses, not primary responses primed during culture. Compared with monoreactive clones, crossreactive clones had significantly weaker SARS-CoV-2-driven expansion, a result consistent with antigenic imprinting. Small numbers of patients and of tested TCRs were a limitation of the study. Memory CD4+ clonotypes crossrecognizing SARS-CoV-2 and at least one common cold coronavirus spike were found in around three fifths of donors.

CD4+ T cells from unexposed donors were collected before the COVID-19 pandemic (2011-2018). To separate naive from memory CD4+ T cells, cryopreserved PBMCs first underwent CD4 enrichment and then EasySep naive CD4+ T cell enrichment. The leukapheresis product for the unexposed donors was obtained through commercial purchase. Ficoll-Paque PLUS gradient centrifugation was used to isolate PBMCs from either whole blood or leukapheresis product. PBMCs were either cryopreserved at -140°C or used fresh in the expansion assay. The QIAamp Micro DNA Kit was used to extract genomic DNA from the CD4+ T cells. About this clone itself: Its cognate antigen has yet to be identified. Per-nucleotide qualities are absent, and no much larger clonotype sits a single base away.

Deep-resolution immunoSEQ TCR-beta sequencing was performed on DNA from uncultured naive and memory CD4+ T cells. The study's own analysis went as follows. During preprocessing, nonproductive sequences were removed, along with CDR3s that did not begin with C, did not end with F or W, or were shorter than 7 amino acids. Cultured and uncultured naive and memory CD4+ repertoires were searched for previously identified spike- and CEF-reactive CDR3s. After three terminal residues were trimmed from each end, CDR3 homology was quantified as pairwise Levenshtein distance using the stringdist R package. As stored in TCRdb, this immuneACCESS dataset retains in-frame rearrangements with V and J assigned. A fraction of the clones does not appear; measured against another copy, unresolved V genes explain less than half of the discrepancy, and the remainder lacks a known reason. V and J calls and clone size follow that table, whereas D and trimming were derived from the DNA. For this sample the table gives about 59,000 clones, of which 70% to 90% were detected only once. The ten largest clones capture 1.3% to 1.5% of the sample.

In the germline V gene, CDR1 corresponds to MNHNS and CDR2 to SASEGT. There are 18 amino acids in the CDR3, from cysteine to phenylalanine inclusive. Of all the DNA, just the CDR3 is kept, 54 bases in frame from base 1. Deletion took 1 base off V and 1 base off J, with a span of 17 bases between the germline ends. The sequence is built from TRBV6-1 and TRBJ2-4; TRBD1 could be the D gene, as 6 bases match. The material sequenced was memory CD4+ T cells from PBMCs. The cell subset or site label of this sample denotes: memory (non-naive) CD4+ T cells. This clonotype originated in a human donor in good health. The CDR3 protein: CASSEEGVGLGAKNIQYF. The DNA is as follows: TGTGCCAGCAGTGAAGAGGGGGTTGGACTGGGGGCCAAAAACATTCAGTACTTC.